The clone carrying this T cell receptor beta chain came up a few times. Its antigen is unidentified. TCRdb passed the 5' RACE reads through MiXCR, listing each CDR3 protein once. Here the sample spans 350,000 or so distinct CDR3 sequences, roughly 14% being singletons. Trimming took 3 bases from V and 4 from J; bases not matched to a gene: 9. The CDR3 has 15 amino acids. Germline lookup yields CDR1 SGHRS and CDR2 YFSETQ. The data belong to a study of CD8 T cells in ankylosing spondylitis. Study-wide results and limits: Disease-linked clones bore a CD8+ phenotype and were relatively rare in peripheral blood. Within matched ankylosing spondylitis synovial fluid, disease-linked clones were reportedly significantly enriched. There was a TCR beta motif, made of eight highly homologous variants, that appeared characteristic of ankylosing spondylitis blood.

The V gene is TRBV5-1, the J gene TRBJ2-5, with 7 bases matching TRBD2. The receptor was derived from a male donor with ankylosing spondylitis or in good health (not recorded which). Sequenced input: blood, either unsorted or a sorted T cell fraction (not recorded which). In DNA form, the CDR3 reads TGCGCCAGCAGCTGGGGGGGATCAAGGGGAGAGACCCAGTACTTC. Protein sequence: CASSWGGSRGETQYF.